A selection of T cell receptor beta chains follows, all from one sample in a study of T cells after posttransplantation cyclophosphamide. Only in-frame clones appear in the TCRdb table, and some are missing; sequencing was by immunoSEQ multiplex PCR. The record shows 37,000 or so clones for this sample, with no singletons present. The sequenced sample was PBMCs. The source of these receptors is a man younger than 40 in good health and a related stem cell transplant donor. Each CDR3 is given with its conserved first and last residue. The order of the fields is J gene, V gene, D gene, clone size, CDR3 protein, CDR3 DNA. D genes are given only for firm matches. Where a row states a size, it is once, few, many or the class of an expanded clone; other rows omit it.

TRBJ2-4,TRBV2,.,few,CASSEMGGAKNIQYF,TGTGCCAGCAGTGAAATGGGCGGGGCCAAAAACATTCAGTACTTC
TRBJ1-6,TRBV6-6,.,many,CASSYSLRGNSPLHF,TGTGCCAGCAGTTACTCGCTTAGGGGTAATTCACCCCTCCACTTT
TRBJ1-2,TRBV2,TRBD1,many,CASSEATTGGRNGYTF,TGTGCCAGCAGTGAAGCCACGACAGGGGGAAGAAATGGCTACACCTTC
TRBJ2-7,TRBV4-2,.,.,CASSQGIGRGSYEQYF,TGTGCCAGCAGCCAAGGTATAGGCAGAGGGTCCTACGAGCAGTACTTC
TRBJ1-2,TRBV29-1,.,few,CSVDPGGGRGYTF,TGCAGCGTTGACCCTGGGGGGGGCAGAGGCTACACCTTC
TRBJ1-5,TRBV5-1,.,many,CASSPDAGVRPQHF,TGCGCCAGCAGCCCCGACGCAGGTGTGAGGCCCCAGCATTTT
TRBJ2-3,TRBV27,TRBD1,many,CASSPDRESDTQYF,TGTGCCAGCAGTCCGGACAGGGAATCAGATACGCAGTATTTT
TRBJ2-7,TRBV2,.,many,CASIKGSPYEQYF,TGTGCCAGCATCAAGGGCAGTCCCTACGAGCAGTACTTC
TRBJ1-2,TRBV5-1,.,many,CASSGRPNYGYTF,TGCGCCAGCAGCGGCAGGCCGAACTATGGCTACACCTTC
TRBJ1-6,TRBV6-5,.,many,CASRRVFGSPLHF,TGTGCCAGCCGCCGGGTCTTCGGATCACCCCTCCACTTT
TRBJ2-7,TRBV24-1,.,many,CATSDHTGSYEQYF,TGTGCCACCAGTGACCATACCGGCTCCTACGAGCAGTACTTC
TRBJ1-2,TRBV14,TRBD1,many,CASSQDPGQGLSGYTF,TGTGCCAGCAGCCAAGATCCGGGACAGGGATTGAGTGGCTACACCTTC
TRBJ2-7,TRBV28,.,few,CASSLYQGSYEQYF,TGTGCCAGCAGTTTATACCAGGGGAGCTACGAGCAGTACTTC
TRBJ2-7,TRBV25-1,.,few,CASSEGTGSYEQYF,TGTGCCAGCAGTGAAGGTACAGGATCCTACGAGCAGTACTTC
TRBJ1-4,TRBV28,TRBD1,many,CASTWRGREKLFF,TGTGCCAGCACCTGGAGGGGGCGTGAAAAACTGTTTTTT
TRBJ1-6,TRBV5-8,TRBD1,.,CASRGQGNGNSPLHF,TGTGCCAGCAGGGGACAGGGGAATGGTAATTCACCCCTCCACTTT
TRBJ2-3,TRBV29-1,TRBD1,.,CSVVRTGAHHTQYF,TGCAGCGTGGTACGGACAGGAGCACACCATACGCAGTATTTT
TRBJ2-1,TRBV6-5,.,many,CASSRDSSNEQFF,TGTGCCAGCAGCCGGGACTCCTCTAATGAGCAGTTCTTC
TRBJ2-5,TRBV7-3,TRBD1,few,CASSRSGTGSETQYF,TGTGCCAGCAGCAGGAGCGGGACAGGGAGTGAGACCCAGTACTTC
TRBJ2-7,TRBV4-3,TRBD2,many,CASSPRTRYPYEQYF,TGCGCCAGCAGTCCCCGGACTAGGTATCCTTACGAGCAGTACTTC
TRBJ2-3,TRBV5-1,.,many,CASSLAPFTDTQYF,TGCGCCAGCAGCTTGGCCCCTTTTACAGATACGCAGTATTTT
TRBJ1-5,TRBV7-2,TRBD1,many,CASSPRPDRDNQPQHF,TGTGCCAGCAGCCCGAGACCCGACAGGGACAATCAGCCCCAGCATTTT
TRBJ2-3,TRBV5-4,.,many,CASSLIGQRTDTQYF,TGTGCCAGCAGCTTGATAGGACAGCGCACAGATACGCAGTATTTT
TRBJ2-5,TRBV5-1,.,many,CASSLEARGGGQYF,TGCGCCAGCAGCTTGGAAGCGCGAGGAGGGGGCCAGTACTTC
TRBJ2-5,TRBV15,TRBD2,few,CATSSRRGMELAGGETQYF,TGTGCCACCAGCAGCAGAAGGGGAATGGAGCTAGCGGGGGGAGAGACCCAGTACTTC
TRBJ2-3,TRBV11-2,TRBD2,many,CASSPRGGGRWGDTQYF,TGTGCCAGCAGCCCAAGGGGCGGGGGGCGCTGGGGAGATACGCAGTATTTT
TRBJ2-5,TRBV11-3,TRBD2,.,CASSLGGGQETQYF,TGTGCCAGCAGCTTGGGCGGGGGGCAAGAGACCCAGTACTTC
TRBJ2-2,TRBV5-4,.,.,CASSLWQGPNTGELFF,TGTGCCAGCAGCTTGTGGCAGGGCCCTAACACCGGGGAGCTGTTTTTT
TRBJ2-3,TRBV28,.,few,CASSSLARGGVDTQYF,TGTGCCAGCAGTTCCCTAGCTAGGGGGGGGGTAGATACGCAGTATTTT
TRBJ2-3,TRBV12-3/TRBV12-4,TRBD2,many,CASSLSRGGSDTQYF,TGTGCCAGCAGTTTATCCCGGGGGGGTTCAGATACGCAGTATTTT
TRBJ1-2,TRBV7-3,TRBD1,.,CASSLTGGQGYTF,TGTGCCAGCAGCCTGACAGGGGGTCAAGGCTACACCTTC
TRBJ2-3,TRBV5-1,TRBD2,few,CASSLGSGGSDTQYF,TGCGCCAGCAGCTTAGGGAGCGGGGGGTCAGATACGCAGTATTTT
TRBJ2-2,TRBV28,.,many,CASSSIDRKGGELFF,TGTGCCAGCAGTTCTATCGACAGGAAGGGGGGGGAGCTGTTTTTT
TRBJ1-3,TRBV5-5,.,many,CASSLTGTGNTIYF,TGTGCCAGCAGCTTAACGGGGACTGGAAACACCATATATTTT
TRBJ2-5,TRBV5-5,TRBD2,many,CASILAGVGETQYF,TGTGCCAGCATTTTAGCGGGGGTCGGAGAGACCCAGTACTTC
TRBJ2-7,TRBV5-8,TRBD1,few,CASSLRDRASYEQYF,TGTGCCAGCAGCTTGAGGGACAGGGCATCCTACGAGCAGTACTTC
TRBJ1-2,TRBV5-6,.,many,CASSPRYPFYGYTF,TGTGCCAGCAGCCCCAGGTACCCCTTCTATGGCTACACCTTC
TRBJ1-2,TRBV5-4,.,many,CASSTAGGPYGYTF,TGTGCCAGCAGCACCGCGGGGGGTCCCTATGGCTACACCTTC
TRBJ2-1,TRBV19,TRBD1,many,CASSRTGDPNEQFF,TGTGCCAGTAGCAGGACAGGGGATCCCAATGAGCAGTTCTTC
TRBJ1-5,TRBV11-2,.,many,CASSYNSNQPQHF,TGTGCCAGCAGCTATAATAGCAATCAGCCCCAGCATTTT
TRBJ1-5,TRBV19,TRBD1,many,CASSMAGQASNQPQHF,TGTGCCAGTAGTATGGCGGGACAGGCTAGCAATCAGCCCCAGCATTTT
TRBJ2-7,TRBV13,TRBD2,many,CASSLNLLRDYDYEQYF,TGTGCCAGCAGCTTAAATTTATTAAGGGACTATGACTACGAGCAGTACTTC